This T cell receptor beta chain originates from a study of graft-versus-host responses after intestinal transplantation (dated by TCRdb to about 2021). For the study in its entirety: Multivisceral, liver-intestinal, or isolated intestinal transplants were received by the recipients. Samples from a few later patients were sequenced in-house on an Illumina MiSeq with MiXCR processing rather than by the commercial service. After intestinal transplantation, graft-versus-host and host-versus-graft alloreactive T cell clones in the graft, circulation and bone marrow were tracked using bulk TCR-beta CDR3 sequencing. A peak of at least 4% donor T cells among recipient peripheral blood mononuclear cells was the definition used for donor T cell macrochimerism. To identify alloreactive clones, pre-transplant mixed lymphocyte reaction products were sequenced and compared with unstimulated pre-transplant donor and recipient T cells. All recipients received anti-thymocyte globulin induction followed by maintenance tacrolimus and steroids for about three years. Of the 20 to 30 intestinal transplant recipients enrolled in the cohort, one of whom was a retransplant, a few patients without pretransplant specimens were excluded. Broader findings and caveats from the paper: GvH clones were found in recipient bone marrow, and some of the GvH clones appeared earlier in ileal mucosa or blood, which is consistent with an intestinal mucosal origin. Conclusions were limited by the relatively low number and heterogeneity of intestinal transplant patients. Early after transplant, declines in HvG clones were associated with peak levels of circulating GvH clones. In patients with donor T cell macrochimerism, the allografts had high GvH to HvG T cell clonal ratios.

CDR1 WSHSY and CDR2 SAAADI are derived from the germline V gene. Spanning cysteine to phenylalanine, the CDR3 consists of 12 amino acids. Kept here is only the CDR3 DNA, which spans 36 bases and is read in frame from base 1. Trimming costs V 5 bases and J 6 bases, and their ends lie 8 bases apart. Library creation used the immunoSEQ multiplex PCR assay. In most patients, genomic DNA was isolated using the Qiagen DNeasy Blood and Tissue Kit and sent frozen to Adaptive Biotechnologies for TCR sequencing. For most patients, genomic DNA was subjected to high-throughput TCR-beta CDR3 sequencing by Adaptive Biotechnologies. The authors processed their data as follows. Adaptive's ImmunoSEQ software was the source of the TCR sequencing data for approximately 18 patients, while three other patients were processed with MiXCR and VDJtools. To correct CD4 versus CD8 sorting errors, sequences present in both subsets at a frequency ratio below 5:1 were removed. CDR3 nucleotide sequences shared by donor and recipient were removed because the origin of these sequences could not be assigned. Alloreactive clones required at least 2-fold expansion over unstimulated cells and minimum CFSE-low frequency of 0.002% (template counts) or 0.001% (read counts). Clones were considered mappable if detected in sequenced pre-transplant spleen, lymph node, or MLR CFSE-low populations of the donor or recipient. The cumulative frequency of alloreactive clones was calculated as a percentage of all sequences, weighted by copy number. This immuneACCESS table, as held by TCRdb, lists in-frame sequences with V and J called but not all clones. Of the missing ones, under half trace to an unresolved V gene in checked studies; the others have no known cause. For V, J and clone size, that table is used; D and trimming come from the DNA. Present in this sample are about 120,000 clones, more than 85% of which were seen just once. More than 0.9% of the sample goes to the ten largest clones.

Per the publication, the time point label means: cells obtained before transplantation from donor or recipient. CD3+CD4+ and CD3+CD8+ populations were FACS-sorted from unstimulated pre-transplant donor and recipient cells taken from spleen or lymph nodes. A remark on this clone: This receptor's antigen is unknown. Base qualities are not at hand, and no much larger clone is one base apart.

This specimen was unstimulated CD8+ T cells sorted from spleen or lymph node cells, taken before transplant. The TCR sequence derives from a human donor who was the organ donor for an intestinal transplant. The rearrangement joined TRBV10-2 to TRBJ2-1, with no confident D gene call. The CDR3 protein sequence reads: CASSWSSNEQFF. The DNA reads TGCGCCAGCAGTTGGAGCTCCAATGAGCAGTTCTTC.